This T cell receptor beta chain emerged from a study of blood T cell repertoires in COVID-19. Method: immunoSEQ multiplex PCR; TCRdb's copy keeps in-frame clones and lacks some. The sample includes 350,000 to 400,000 clones, approximately 89% of them seen just once. The CDR3 runs 17 residues. Trimming pared 0 bases from V and 5 bases from J, leaving 16 bases between. The germline V gene has CDR1 MNHEY and CDR2 SVGEGT. Sequencing used PBMCs or T cells enriched from blood (not recorded which). V and J are TRBV6-2 or TRBV6-3 and TRBJ2-2; D gene uncertain. This receptor was obtained from a woman aged 40 to 55 who had been exposed to COVID-19. The CDR3 nucleotides read TGTGCCAGCAGTTACTCCACCTCGAGCGTAGGAACCGGGGAGCTGTTTTTT. This encodes CASSYSTSSVGTGELFF.